This T cell receptor (beta chain) was sequenced in a study of CD8+ T cells in alopecia areata. Regarding treatment: oral pan-JAK inhibitor, 5-10 mg twice daily. Collected material from alopecia areata patients comprised lesional scalp punch biopsies and peripheral blood. This clone was detected only a few times. Its target is not known. RNA extraction and reverse transcription yielded cDNA as sequencing template. Sequenced by immunoSEQ multiplex PCR; TCRdb stores in-frame clones only, minus some. The repertoire holds about 120,000 clones, 53% seen once, with about 0.5% in the top ten. Study-level points and caveats: Tofacitinib significantly reduced both scalp clonality and expanded CD8+ clones among the top 100.

V was cut by 1 base and J by 0 bases, with 4 bases left in between. The CDR3 sequence is 14 residues long. Germline CDR1 is SGHRS and CDR2 is YFSETQ. V usage is TRBV5-1 and J usage is TRBJ1-4, with D uncertain. The TCR sequence derives from a human donor with alopecia areata. The sequences come from CD4+ T cells sorted from blood, collected at week 4, from a patient treated with tofacitinib. CDR3 residues: CASSLTTTNEKLFF. The DNA of the CDR3 is TGCGCCAGCAGCTTGACAACAACTAATGAAAAACTGTTTTTT.